Included here is one TCR beta chain sequence, with context. TCRdb keeps only in-frame clones here, not all; method: immunoSEQ multiplex PCR. The sample has about 250,000 clones; 87% are singletons. This entry comes from a study of Ad26.COV2.S vaccination and SARS-CoV-2 variants. In the study overall: The donor was enrolled in the Ad26.COV2.S arm of the COV1001 trial. Ad26.COV2.S was injected intramuscularly once or twice, 56 days apart.

V was cut by 4 bases and J by 1 base, with 7 bases left in between. The CDR3 has 14 residues. Germline values: CDR1 SGHTA, CDR2 FQGTGA. Stated treatment: 15 to 20 received Ad26.COV2.S at low or high dose, single or two shots; roughly five received placebo; per-sample allocation not given. Samples were taken on day 63 after the first vaccine or placebo injection. This Boston cohort included adults aged 18-55 years. The receptor was isolated from a person aged 18-60 years who received the Ad26.COV2.S COVID-19 vaccine or a placebo. The input for sequencing was peripheral blood, taken in a trial of Ad26.COV2.S vaccine versus placebo. The chain uses TRBV7-3 and TRBJ2-2, with no clear D. The CDR3 protein is CASSSTVNTGELFF. CDR3 nucleotide sequence: TGTGCCAGCAGCTCGACCGTGAACACCGGGGAGCTGTTTTTT.